This T cell receptor (beta chain) was recorded in a study of OX40 agonist ivuxolimab in advanced cancers. Study-wide background: The mean age was approximately 60 years, ranging from 23 to 79, with more than 70% of participants male. Points from the study as a whole: In the 0.1 to 3.0 mg/kg range, CD4+ and CD8+ blood T cells had expanded clonally by week 6. The investigators did not determine what antigen specificity the expanded peripheral T cells had. On average, CD8+ T cells had more expanded clones than CD4+.

This table comes from immunoSEQ multiplex PCR, and its TCRdb copy is limited to in-frame clones, with some not included. The top ten hold about 5% of the sample, which has 60,000 or so clones, over 80% seen once. To note about this clone: Its antigen is as yet unknown.

The germline V gene encodes CDR1 SGHVS and CDR2 FNYEAQ. V lost 5 bases, J lost 5 bases, and 15 bases lay in between. The CDR3 is 14 amino acids. The clonotype comes from an adult with an advanced solid tumor such as melanoma, head and neck, liver or kidney cancer. This sample comprised CD4+ or CD8+ T cells sorted from blood, obtained in a trial of the OX40 agonist ivuxolimab. The rearrangement uses TRBV7-6 and TRBJ2-5; tentatively, D is TRBD2 (5 bases). This CDR3 is CASSLGLIGETQYF. The CDR3 nucleotides read TGTGCCAGCAGCCTCGGACTGATAGGGGAGACCCAGTACTTC.